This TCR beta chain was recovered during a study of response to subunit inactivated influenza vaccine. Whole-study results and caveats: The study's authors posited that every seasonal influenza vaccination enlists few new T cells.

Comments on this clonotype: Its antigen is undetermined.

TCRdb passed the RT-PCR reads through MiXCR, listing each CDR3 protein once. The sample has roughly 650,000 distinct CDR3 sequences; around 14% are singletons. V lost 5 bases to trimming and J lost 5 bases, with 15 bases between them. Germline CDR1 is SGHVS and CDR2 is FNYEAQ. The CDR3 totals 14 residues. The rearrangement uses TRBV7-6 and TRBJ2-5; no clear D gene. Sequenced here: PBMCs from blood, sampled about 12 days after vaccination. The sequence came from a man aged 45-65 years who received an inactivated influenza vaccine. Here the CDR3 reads CASSPTFSRETQYF. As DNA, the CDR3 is TGTGCCAGCAGCCCAACGTTCTCAAGGGAGACCCAGTACTTC.